The 30 T cell receptor beta chains in this list originate from one sample, sequenced in a study of cytomegalovirus exposure and HLA in healthy donors. The PCR had 60 Vbeta and 13 Jbeta primers. The protocol was immunoSEQ multiplex PCR, while the TCRdb copy is restricted to in-frame clones and leaves out a portion. The profile shows under 200,000 clones, roughly 80% of them singletons. Sequenced input: PBMCs. The receptors stem from a woman aged 45-60 years in good health and CMV-seronegative.

This clone was seen only once. The gene calls are TRBV6-5 and TRBJ1-2, with 7 nucleotides matching TRBD1. The CDR3 runs 14 residues. The germline V gene encodes CDR1 MNHEY and CDR2 SVGAGI. V shed 4 bases, J shed 4 bases, and the junction held 6 bases outside the gene matches. The chain's CDR3 is CASSSDRVSYGYTF. CDR3 sequence (DNA): TGTGCCAGCAGTTCTGACAGGGTCTCCTATGGCTACACCTTC.

The chain employs TRBV27 and TRBJ1-5, with D unclear. The V end lost 4 bases, the J end lost 5 bases, and 24 bases lay between the germline ends. The V gene's germline CDR1 is MNHEY and CDR2 SMNVEV (reference sequence). The CDR3 totals 18 residues. CDR3: CASSSGLLGRLNYQPQHF. As DNA, the CDR3 is TGTGCCAGCAGTTCCGGCCTATTGGGGAGATTAAATTATCAGCCCCAGCATTTT.

This clone appeared a single time. The V call is TRBV28, the J call TRBJ2-7, with 7 bases that match TRBD1. Losses at the gene ends were 1 base for V and 2 bases for J; bases not matched to a gene: 5. The CDR3 runs 15 residues. Per the germline V gene, CDR1 is MDHEN and CDR2 is SYDVKM. Written as DNA, the CDR3 is TGTGCCAGCAGTTTATCGGGACAGCGGACCTACGAGCAGTACTTC. Amino acids: CASSLSGQRTYEQYF.

The rearrangement links TRBV19 to TRBJ1-2; 7 bases line up with TRBD1. After removal of 0 bases from V and 0 bases from J, the junction contained 10 bases not matched to a gene. Germline V gene sequence: CDR1 LNHDA, CDR2 SQIVND (reference sequence). CDR3 length equals 18 residues. CDR3 residues: CASSIDEGQQISNYGYTF. DNA of the CDR3: TGTGCCAGTAGTATAGATGAGGGACAGCAGATCTCTAACTATGGCTACACCTTC.

V gene TRBV28 combines with J gene TRBJ1-5; 11 nucleotides agree with TRBD1. Trimming took 7 bases from V and 0 from J; bases not matched to a gene: 5. The CDR3 consists of 16 residues. Germline loops: CDR1 MDHEN, CDR2 SYDVKM. The CDR3 DNA reads as TGTGCCAGCACTTTGGGGACAGGGGGTAGCAATCAGCCCCAGCATTTT. It encodes CASTLGTGGSNQPQHF. Full variable domain (rest looked up from reference TRBV28 and TRBJ1-5): DVKVTQSSRYLVKRTGEKVFLECVQDMDHENMFWYRQDPGLGLRLIYFSYDVKMKEKGDIPEGYSVSREKKERFSLILESASTNQTSMYLCASTLGTGGSNQPQHFGDGTRLSIL.

The chain links TRBV28 to TRBJ2-7; tentative D call: TRBD2 (5 bases). V was cut by 5 bases and J by 0 bases, with 11 bases left in between. This CDR3 region has 14 residues. Looked up from germline, CDR1 is MDHEN and CDR2 is SYDVKM. The CDR3 loop reads CASSRGPSSYEQYF. The DNA of the CDR3 is TGTGCCAGCAGTCGGGGTCCTAGCTCCTACGAGCAGTACTTC.

The chain is built from TRBV15 and TRBJ2-7, with a weak D call TRBD2 (6 bases). V was pared by 3 bases and J by 4 bases, with 10 bases between. Germline CDR1 LNHNV, CDR2 YYDKDF (reference sequence). The CDR3 is made up of 13 amino acids. The CDR3 coding sequence is TGTGCCACCAGCAGCCCGGCGGGGTACGAGCAGTACTTC. Its protein product is CATSSPAGYEQYF.

The chain couples TRBV1 to TRBJ2-3; TRBD2 is the table's D call, not checked against the DNA. TRBV1 corresponds to a pseudogene. CDR3 length: 16 residues. Here the CDR3 reads CTSSPLSGANTDTQYF. In DNA, the CDR3 is TGCACCAGCAGCCCACTGAGCGGGGCCAACACAGATACGCAGTATTTT.

This clone was observed a single time. The rearrangement links TRBV10-3 to TRBJ2-3, with TRBD2 identical over 9 bases. Germline V gene sequence: CDR1 ENHRY, CDR2 SYGVKD. V dropped 4 bases and J dropped 5; count of bases not matched to a gene: 7. The CDR3 is 15 residues long. The CDR3 sequence: CAISGIAGAGDTQYF. The CDR3 DNA reads TGTGCCATCAGTGGGATAGCGGGAGCAGGAGATACGCAGTATTTT.

The chain joins TRBV29-1 to TRBJ2-2, with 10 positions matching TRBD1. Trimming at V came to 3 bases and at J to 5 bases, leaving 3 bases not matched to a gene. Per germline, CDR1 SQVTM and CDR2 ANQGSEA. This CDR3 comprises 14 residues. Here the CDR3 reads CSVDGQGGTGELFF. The CDR3 bases are TGCAGCGTTGATGGACAGGGGGGAACCGGGGAGCTGTTTTTT.

The chain carries TRBV19 and TRBJ2-2; 9 bases are a match to TRBD2. This CDR3 is built from 15 residues. The junction had 6 bases not matched to a gene; V was cut back by 6 bases and J by 4 bases. Germline V CDR1 and CDR2: LNHDA, SQIVND (reference sequence). Here the CDR3 reads CASRLLAGLTGELFF. In DNA form, the CDR3 reads TGTGCCAGTAGGCTACTAGCGGGCCTCACCGGGGAGCTGTTTTTT.

The V and J genes are TRBV5-1 and TRBJ2-5; TRBD2 matches at 11 bases. Germline V lookup: CDR1 SGHRS, CDR2 YFSETQ. The CDR3 contains 15 residues. V was clipped by 4 bases and J by 9 bases; unmatched bases: 11. The CDR3 sequence is CASSRGLAVLEAQYF. The CDR3 bases are TGCGCCAGCAGCCGGGGACTAGCGGTATTGGAGGCCCAGTACTTC.

The rearrangement joins TRBV7-9 to TRBJ1-6; D might be TRBD1 (6 bases). Trimming pared 5 bases from V and 7 bases from J, leaving 21 bases between. CDR1 and CDR2 from the germline V gene are SEHNR and FQNEAQ (reference sequence). The CDR3 runs 17 residues. The CDR3 DNA reads TGTGCCAGCAGCCGAAATCAACCGGGACATGGGAATTCACCCCTCCACTTT. Its translation is CASSRNQPGHGNSPLHF.

The rearrangement uses TRBV5-1 and TRBJ2-5, with TRBD1 matching over 11 bases. The CDR3 loop spans 16 amino acids. The germline V gene encodes CDR1 SGHRS and CDR2 YFSETQ. The junction had 6 bases not matched to a gene; V was cut back by 3 bases and J by 2 bases. This CDR3 is CASSSGTGGGQETQYF. In DNA, the CDR3 is TGCGCCAGCAGCTCAGGGACAGGGGGTGGACAAGAGACCCAGTACTTC. The complete variable domain, with remaining parts taken from reference TRBV5-1 and TRBJ2-5, reads KAGVTQTPRYLIKTRGQQVTLSCSPISGHRSVSWYQQTPGQGLQFLFEYFSETQRNKGNFPGRFSGRQFSNSRSEMNVSTLELGDSALYLCASSSGTGGGQETQYFGPGTRLLVL.

V gene TRBV5-4 combines with J gene TRBJ1-3, with TRBD1 matching over 9 bases. CDR3 length: 15 residues. Trimming cost V 4 bases and J 9 bases; bases outside gene matches: 11. Per the germline V gene, CDR1 is SGHNT and CDR2 is YYREEE (reference sequence). CDR3 loop: CASSPQGAPGGTIYF. CDR3 bases: TGTGCCAGCAGCCCACAGGGGGCACCGGGGGGCACCATATATTTT. Full variable domain (remainder filled in from reference TRBV5-4 and TRBJ1-3): ETGVTQSPTHLIKTRGQQVTLRCSSQSGHNTVSWYQQALGQGPQFIFQYYREEENGRGNFPPRFSGLQFPNYSSELNVNALELDDSALYLCASSPQGAPGGTIYFGEGSWLTVV.

The J gene is TRBJ1-2, the V gene TRBV5-1; D not certain. Germline V gives CDR1 SGHRS, CDR2 YFSETQ. The CDR3 loop spans 14 amino acids. V was cut by 4 bases and J by 6 bases, with 16 bases left in between. The CDR3 DNA sequence: TGCGCCAGCAGCACCGACAACCCGGGGAATGGCTACACCTTC. This translates into CASSTDNPGNGYTF.

CDR3 nucleotides: TGTGCCAGCAGTTATGGACAGGGCTATAGCAATCAGCCCCAGCATTTT. This sequence encodes CASSYGQGYSNQPQHF. The chain carries TRBV28 and TRBJ1-5, with 8 bases aligning to TRBD1. V was pared by 4 bases and J by 0 bases, with 5 bases of the junction left unmatched. CDR1 and CDR2 (germline): MDHEN, SYDVKM. The CDR3 consists of 16 residues.

Comment on this clone: The same CDR3 also results from other DNA sequences found in this sample. The chain has TRBV5-1 and TRBJ1-2; the D is unclear. Germline V gives CDR1 SGHRS, CDR2 YFSETQ. V dropped 0 bases and J dropped 7 bases, with 10 bases sitting between them. The CDR3 is 13 residues long. CDR3 sequence: CASSLEAGSGYTF. The CDR3 bases are TGCGCCAGCAGCTTGGAGGCGGGTTCTGGCTACACCTTC.

This clone came up a few times. The chain recombines TRBV28 with TRBJ1-3; D is perhaps TRBD1 (5 bases). Germline CDR1 reads MDHEN; CDR2 reads SYDVKM. Between the trimmed V and J ends, which lost 2 bases and 1 base, there was a span of 12 bases. CDR3 size: 16 residues. The CDR3 DNA sequence: TGTGCCAGCAGTTTAGTCGGGGGGGGATCTGGAAACACCATATATTTT. Translation: CASSLVGGGSGNTIYF.

This clone has just a few counts. The CDR3 spells CASSQDLTGWNYGYTF. The DNA for the CDR3 is TGCGCCAGCAGCCAAGATCTAACAGGGTGGAACTATGGCTACACCTTC. The rearrangement links TRBV4-3 to TRBJ1-2; D perhaps matches TRBD1 (6 bases). V was shortened by 0 bases and J by 2 bases, with 13 bases between the two germline ends. CDR1 LGHNA and CDR2 YSLEER come from the germline V gene. CDR3 size: 16 residues.

The gene calls are TRBV29-1 and TRBJ2-7; D gene uncertain. This CDR3 comprises 12 residues. The germline gives CDR1 SQVTM, CDR2 ANQGSEA. The ends were cut back, 6 bases at V and 7 bases at J, with 16 bases in the middle. The CDR3 DNA sequence: TGCAGCGTCTCTCCTACGTCGAAGGAGCAGTACTTC. Amino acid sequence: CSVSPTSKEQYF.

The chain has TRBV5-4 and TRBJ1-1; the D gene is possibly TRBD1 (5 bases). Germline-derived CDR1 and CDR2 are SGHNT and YYREEE (reference sequence). The V end was cut by 0 bases, the J end by 4 bases, with 13 bases between. CDR3 length: 15 residues. The DNA for the CDR3 is TGTGCCAGCAGCTTGGGTGGGAACCAGGGCACTGAAGCTTTCTTT. It is translated as CASSLGGNQGTEAFF.

This clone was seen once. The V call is TRBV7-3, the J call TRBJ2-1, with D uncertain. This CDR3 has 13 amino acids. V lost 2 bases and J 3 bases, leaving 5 bases between the germline ends. Germline lookup yields CDR1 SGHTA and CDR2 FQGTGA. CDR3 residues: CASSLVHYNEQFF. The CDR3 nucleotides read TGTGCCAGCAGCTTAGTCCACTACAATGAGCAGTTCTTC.

This rearrangement joins TRBV7-8 to TRBJ1-1; 9 positions match TRBD1. Germline CDR1 and CDR2: SGHVS and FQNEAQ. Trimming took 3 bases from V and 1 from J; bases not matched to a gene: 3. This CDR3 is 15 amino acids long. The CDR3 sequence: CASSLLTGGNTEAFF. Written as DNA, the CDR3 is TGTGCCAGCAGCTTGCTGACAGGGGGGAACACTGAAGCTTTCTTT.

In DNA, the CDR3 is TGTGCCATCGCCTCGACTAGCGGGGGAGATACGCAGTATTTT. Protein product: CAIASTSGGDTQYF. The chain couples TRBV10-3 to TRBJ2-3; 12 bases agree with TRBD2. The CDR3 is 14 amino acids. Unmatched junction bases numbered 5, after V lost 8 bases and J lost 5 bases. CDR1 and CDR2 from the germline V gene are ENHRY and SYGVKD.

The chain employs TRBV4-1 and TRBJ1-4, with D possibly TRBD1 on 5 matching bases. V lost 3 bases, J lost 10 bases, and 18 bases lay in between. This CDR3 is 15 amino acids long. Germline lookup yields CDR1 MGHRA and CDR2 YSYEKL. CDR3 nucleotides: TGCGCCAGCAGCCAGGACCGGGGGGAAAGGGGAAAACTGTTTTTT. This codes for CASSQDRGERGKLFF.

This chain links TRBV5-4 with TRBJ2-3; TRBD2 matches at 12 bases. Trimming at V came to 4 bases and at J to 5 bases, leaving 11 bases not matched to a gene. This CDR3 contains 17 residues. Germline V CDR1 and CDR2: SGHNT, YYREEE (reference sequence). The CDR3 reads CASSRAASGGARDTQYF. CDR3 DNA sequence: TGTGCCAGCAGCCGGGCGGCTAGCGGGGGGGCCCGAGATACGCAGTATTTT.

This chain joins TRBV28 and TRBJ2-5; D ambiguous. The CDR3 covers 15 residues. V was clipped by 1 base and J by 0 bases, with 9 bases between them. The germline V gene has CDR1 MDHEN and CDR2 SYDVKM. Here the CDR3 DNA reads TGTGCCAGCAGTTTATACAGCCTGTACCAAGAGACCCAGTACTTC. Protein: CASSLYSLYQETQYF.

This chain connects TRBV19 to TRBJ2-1; 9 positions match TRBD2. V was clipped by 3 bases and J by 6 bases; unmatched bases: 12. The V gene's germline CDR1 is LNHDA and CDR2 SQIVND (reference sequence). This CDR3 contains 17 residues. CDR3 loop: CASSIYRFAGGPNEQFF. For the CDR3, the DNA is TGTGCCAGTAGTATCTACAGATTCGCGGGAGGGCCCAATGAGCAGTTCTTC.

The chain couples TRBV23-1 to TRBJ2-3; 13 nucleotides align to TRBD2. TRBV23-1 is treated as an ORF (open reading frame) with a function not yet certain. The CDR3 covers 17 residues. The junction had 5 bases not matched to a gene; V was cut back by 3 bases and J by 2 bases. CDR3 protein: CASSQPGTSGTTDTQYF. For the CDR3, the DNA is TGCGCCAGCAGTCAGCCCGGGACTAGCGGGACCACAGATACGCAGTATTTT.